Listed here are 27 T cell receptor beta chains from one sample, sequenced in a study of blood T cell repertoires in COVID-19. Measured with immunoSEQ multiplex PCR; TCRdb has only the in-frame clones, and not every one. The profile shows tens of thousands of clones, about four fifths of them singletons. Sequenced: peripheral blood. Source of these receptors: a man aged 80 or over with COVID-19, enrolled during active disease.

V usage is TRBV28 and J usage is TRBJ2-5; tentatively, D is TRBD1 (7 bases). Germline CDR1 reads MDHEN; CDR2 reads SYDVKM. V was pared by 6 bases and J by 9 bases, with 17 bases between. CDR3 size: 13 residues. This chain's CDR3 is CASRPGPGGPQYF. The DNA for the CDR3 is TGTGCCAGCAGGCCGGGGCCAGGGGGGCCCCAGTACTTC.

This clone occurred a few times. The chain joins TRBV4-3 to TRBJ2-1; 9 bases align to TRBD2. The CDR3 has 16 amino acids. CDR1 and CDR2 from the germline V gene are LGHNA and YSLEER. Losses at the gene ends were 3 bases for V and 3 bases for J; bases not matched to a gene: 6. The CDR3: CASSQDSGGLYNEQFF. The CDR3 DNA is TGCGCCAGCAGCCAGGATAGCGGGGGCCTCTACAATGAGCAGTTCTTC.

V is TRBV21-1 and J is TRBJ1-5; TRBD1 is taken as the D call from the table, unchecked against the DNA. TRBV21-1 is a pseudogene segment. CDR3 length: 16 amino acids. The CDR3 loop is CASSKMGRQGRQPQHF. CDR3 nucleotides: TGTGCCAGCAGCAAAATGGGGCGGCAGGGGCGCCAGCCCCAGCATTTT.

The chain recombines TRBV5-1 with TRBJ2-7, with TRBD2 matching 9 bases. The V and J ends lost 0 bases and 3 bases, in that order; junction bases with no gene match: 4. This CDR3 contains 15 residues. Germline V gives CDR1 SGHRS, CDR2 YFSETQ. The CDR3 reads CASSLDPSGIYEQYF. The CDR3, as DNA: TGCGCCAGCAGCTTGGATCCTAGCGGGATCTACGAGCAGTACTTC.

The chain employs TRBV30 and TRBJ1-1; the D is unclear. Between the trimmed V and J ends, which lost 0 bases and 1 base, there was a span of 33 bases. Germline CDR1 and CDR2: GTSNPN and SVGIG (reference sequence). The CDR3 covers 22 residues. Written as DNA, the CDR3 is TGTGCCTGGAGTGTTAGGAGGGTGATGGGTGACCATCGCCTCGTAGGGAACACTGAAGCTTTCTTT. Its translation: CAWSVRRVMGDHRLVGNTEAFF.

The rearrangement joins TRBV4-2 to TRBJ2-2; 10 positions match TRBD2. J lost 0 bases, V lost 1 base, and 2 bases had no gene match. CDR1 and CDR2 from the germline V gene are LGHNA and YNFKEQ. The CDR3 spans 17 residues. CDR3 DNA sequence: TGTGCCAGCAGCCAAGGGACTAGCGGACCGAACACCGGGGAGCTGTTTTTT. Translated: CASSQGTSGPNTGELFF.

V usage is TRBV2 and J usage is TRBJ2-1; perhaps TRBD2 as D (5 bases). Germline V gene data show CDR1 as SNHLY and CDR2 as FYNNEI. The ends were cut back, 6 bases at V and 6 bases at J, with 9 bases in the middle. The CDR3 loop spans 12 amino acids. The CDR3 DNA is TGTGCCAGCAGGAGGGTGGGCAATGAGCAGTTCTTC. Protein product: CASRRVGNEQFF.

The CDR3 sequence is CSATANYGYTF. The CDR3 nucleotides are TGCAGCGCGACAGCAAACTATGGCTACACCTTC. This chain links TRBV29-1 with TRBJ1-2; a weak D match, TRBD1 (5 bases). The CDR3 is 11 residues long. Germline V gives CDR1 SQVTM, CDR2 ANQGSEA. V was pared by 7 bases and J by 2 bases, with 8 bases between.

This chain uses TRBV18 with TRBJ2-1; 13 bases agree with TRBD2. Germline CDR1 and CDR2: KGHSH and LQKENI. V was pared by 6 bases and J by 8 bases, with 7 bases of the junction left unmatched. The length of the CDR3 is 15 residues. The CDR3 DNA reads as TGTGCCAGCTCTCCCACTAGCGGGGGGGCCCATGAGCAGTTCTTC. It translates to CASSPTSGGAHEQFF. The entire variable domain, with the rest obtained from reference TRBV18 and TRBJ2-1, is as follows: NAGVMQNPRHLVRRRGQEARLRCSPMKGHSHVYWYRQLPEEGLKFMVYLQKENIIDESGMPKERFSAEFPKEGPSILRIQQVVRGDSAAYFCASSPTSGGAHEQFFGPGTRLTVL.

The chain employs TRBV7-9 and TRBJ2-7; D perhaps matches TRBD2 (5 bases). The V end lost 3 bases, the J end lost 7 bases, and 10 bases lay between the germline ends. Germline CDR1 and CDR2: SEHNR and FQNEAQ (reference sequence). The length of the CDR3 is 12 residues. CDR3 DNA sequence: TGTGCCAGCAGCTTCGCTAGCCAGGAGCAGTACTTC. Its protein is CASSFASQEQYF. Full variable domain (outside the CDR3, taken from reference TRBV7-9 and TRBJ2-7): DTGVSQNPRHKITKRGQNVTFRCDPISEHNRLYWYRQTLGQGPEFLTYFQNEAQLEKSRLLSDRFSAERPKGSFSTLEIQRTEQGDSAMYLCASSFASQEQYFGPGTRLTVT.

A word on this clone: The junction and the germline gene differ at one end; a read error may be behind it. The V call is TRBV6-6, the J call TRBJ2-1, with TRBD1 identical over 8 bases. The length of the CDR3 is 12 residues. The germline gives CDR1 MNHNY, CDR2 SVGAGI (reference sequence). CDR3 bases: TGTGCCAGCAGTTCCATCGGACAGGGATTGGTCTTC. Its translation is CASSSIGQGLVF.

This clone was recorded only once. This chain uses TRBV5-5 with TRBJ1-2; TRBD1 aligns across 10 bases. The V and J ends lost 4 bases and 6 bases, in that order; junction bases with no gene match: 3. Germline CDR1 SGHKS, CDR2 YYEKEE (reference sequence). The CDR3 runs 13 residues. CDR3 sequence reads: CASSRTGGNGYTF. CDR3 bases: TGTGCCAGCAGCCGGACAGGGGGTAATGGCTACACCTTC. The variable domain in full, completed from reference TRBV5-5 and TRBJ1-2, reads DAGVTQSPTHLIKTRGQQVTLRCSPISGHKSVSWYQQVLGQGPQFIFQYYEKEERGRGNFPDRFSARQFPNYSSELNVNALLLGDSALYLCASSRTGGNGYTFGSGTRLTVV.

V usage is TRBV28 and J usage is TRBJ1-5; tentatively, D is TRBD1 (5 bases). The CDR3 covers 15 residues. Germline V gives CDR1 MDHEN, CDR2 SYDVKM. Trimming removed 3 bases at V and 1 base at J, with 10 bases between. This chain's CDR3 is CASSFRRDSNQPQHF. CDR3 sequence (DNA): TGTGCCAGCAGTTTCCGGCGGGACAGCAATCAGCCCCAGCATTTT. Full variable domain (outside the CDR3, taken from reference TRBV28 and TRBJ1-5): DVKVTQSSRYLVKRTGEKVFLECVQDMDHENMFWYRQDPGLGLRLIYFSYDVKMKEKGDIPEGYSVSREKKERFSLILESASTNQTSMYLCASSFRRDSNQPQHFGDGTRLSIL.

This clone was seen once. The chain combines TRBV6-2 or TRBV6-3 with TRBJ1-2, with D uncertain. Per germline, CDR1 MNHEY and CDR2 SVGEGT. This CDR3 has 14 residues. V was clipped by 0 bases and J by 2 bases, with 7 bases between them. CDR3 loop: CASSYSYSNYGYTF. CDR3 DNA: TGTGCCAGCAGTTACTCGTACAGCAACTATGGCTACACCTTC.

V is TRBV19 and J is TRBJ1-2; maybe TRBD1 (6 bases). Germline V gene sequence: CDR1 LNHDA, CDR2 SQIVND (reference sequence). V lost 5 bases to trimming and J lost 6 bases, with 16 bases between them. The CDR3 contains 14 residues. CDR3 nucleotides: TGTGCCAGTAGTCCAGCCGCAGGGGCAAATGGCTACACCTTC. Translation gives CASSPAAGANGYTF.

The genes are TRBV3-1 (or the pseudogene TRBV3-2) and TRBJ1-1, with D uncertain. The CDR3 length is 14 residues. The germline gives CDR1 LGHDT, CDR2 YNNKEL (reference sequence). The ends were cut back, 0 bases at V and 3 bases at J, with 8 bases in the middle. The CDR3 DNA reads TGTGCCAGCAGCCAAGAGTACGGGTACACTGAAGCTTTCTTT. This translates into CASSQEYGYTEAFF.

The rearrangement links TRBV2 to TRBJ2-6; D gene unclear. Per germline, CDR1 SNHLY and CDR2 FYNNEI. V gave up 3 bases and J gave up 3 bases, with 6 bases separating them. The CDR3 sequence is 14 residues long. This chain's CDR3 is CASSDDIGANVLTF. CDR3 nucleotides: TGTGCCAGCAGTGATGACATTGGGGCCAACGTCCTGACTTTC.

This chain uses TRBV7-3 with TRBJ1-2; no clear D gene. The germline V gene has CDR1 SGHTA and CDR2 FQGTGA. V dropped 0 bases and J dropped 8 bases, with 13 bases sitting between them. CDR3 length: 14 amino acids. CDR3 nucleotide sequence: TGTGCCAGCAGCTTAACCCCGGCCTCGGGAGGCTACACCTTC. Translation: CASSLTPASGGYTF.

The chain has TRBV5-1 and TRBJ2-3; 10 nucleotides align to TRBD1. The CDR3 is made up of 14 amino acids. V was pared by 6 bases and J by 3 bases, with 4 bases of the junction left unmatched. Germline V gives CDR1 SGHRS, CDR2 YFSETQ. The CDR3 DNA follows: TGCGCCAGCATGGACAGGGGGACAACAGATACGCAGTATTTT. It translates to CASMDRGTTDTQYF. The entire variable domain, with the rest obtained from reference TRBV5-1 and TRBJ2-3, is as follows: KAGVTQTPRYLIKTRGQQVTLSCSPISGHRSVSWYQQTPGQGLQFLFEYFSETQRNKGNFPGRFSGRQFSNSRSEMNVSTLELGDSALYLCASMDRGTTDTQYFGPGTRLTVL.

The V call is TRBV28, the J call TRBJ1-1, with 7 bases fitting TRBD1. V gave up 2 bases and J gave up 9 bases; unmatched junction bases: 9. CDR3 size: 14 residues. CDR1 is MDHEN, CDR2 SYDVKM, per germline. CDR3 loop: CASSLAAGGEKAFF. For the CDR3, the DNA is TGTGCCAGCAGTTTAGCGGCAGGGGGAGAAAAAGCTTTCTTT. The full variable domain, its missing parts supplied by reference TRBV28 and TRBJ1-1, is DVKVTQSSRYLVKRTGEKVFLECVQDMDHENMFWYRQDPGLGLRLIYFSYDVKMKEKGDIPEGYSVSREKKERFSLILESASTNQTSMYLCASSLAAGGEKAFFGQGTRLTVV.

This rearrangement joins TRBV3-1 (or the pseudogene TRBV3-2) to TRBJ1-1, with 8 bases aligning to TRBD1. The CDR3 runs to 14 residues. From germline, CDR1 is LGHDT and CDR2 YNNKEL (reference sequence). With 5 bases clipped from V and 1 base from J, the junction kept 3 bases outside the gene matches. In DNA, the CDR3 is TGTGCCAGCAGCGGCGGACAGGGGAACACTGAAGCTTTCTTT. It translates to CASSGGQGNTEAFF.

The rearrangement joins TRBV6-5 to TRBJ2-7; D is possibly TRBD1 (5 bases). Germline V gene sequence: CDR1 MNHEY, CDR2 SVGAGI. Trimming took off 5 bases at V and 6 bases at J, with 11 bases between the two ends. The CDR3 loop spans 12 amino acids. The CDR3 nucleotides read TGTGCCAGCAGTCCGCGTCAGGGCGAGCAGTACTTC. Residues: CASSPRQGEQYF.

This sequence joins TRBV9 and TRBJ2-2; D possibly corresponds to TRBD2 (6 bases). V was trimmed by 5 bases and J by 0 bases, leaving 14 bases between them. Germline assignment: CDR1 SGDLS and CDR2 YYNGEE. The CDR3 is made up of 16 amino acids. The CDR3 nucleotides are TGTGCCAGCAGGGCCGGGGGAAACGCGAACACCGGGGAGCTGTTTTTT. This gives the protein CASRAGGNANTGELFF.

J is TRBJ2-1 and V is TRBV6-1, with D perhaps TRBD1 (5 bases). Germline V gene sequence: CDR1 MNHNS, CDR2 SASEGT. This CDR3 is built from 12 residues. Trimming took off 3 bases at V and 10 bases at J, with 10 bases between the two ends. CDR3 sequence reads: CASSDPGKEQFF. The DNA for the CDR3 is TGTGCCAGCAGTGACCCAGGGAAAGAGCAGTTCTTC.

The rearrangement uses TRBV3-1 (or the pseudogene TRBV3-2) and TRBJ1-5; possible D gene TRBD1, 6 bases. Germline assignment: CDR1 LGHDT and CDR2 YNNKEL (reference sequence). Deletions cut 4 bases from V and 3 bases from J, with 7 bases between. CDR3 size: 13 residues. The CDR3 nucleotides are TGTGCCAGCAGCCGGGACATCAATCAGCCCCAGCATTTT. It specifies CASSRDINQPQHF.

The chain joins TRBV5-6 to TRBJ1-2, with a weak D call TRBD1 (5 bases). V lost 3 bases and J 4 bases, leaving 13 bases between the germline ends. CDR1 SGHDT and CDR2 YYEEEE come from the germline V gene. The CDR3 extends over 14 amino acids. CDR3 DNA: TGTGCCAGCAGCTCCCCGGGGGGATTCTATGGCTACACCTTC. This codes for CASSSPGGFYGYTF.

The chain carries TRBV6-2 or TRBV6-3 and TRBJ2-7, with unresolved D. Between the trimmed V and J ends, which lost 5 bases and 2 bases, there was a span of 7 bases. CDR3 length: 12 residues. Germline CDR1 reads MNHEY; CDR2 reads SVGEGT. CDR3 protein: CASSPHPYEQYF. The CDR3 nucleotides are TGTGCCAGCAGTCCCCATCCCTACGAGCAGTACTTC.